Listed below are T cell receptor beta chains from one sample, sequenced in a study of beta chain features in type 1 diabetes. TCRdb keeps only in-frame clones here, not all; method: immunoSEQ multiplex PCR. The table lists hundreds of thousands of clones, 15% of them singletons, with more than 0.015% in the top ten. The sample was naive CD4+ T cells from blood. These receptors originate from a young man with type 1 diabetes. CDR3s include the opening cysteine and the closing phenylalanine or tryptophan. D genes are given only for firm matches. For some rows the clone size is stated as once, few or many, or as a class when expanded; others skip it.

J gene: TRBJ2-3; clone size: NA; D gene: NA; V gene: TRBV5-1; CDR3 protein: CASSWAGDSTTDTQYF; CDR3 DNA: TGCGCCAGCAGCTGGGCTGGGGACTCAACCACAGATACGCAGTATTTT
J gene: TRBJ1-6; clone size: NA; D gene: NA; V gene: TRBV6-4; CDR3 protein: CASAGGRDQSSYNSPLHF; CDR3 DNA: TGTGCCAGCGCCGGAGGACGCGACCAGAGCTCCTATAATTCACCCCTCCACTTT
J gene: TRBJ1-6; clone size: few; D gene: TRBD1; V gene: TRBV6-5; CDR3 protein: CASSYKGTGYNSPLHF; CDR3 DNA: TGTGCCAGCAGTTATAAAGGGACAGGGTATAATTCACCCCTCCACTTT
J gene: TRBJ2-1; clone size: NA; D gene: NA; V gene: TRBV7-2; CDR3 protein: CASSPGLAYNEQFF; CDR3 DNA: TGTGCCAGCAGCCCTGGACTGGCCTACAATGAGCAGTTCTTC
J gene: TRBJ2-5; clone size: NA; D gene: NA; V gene: TRBV21-1; CDR3 protein: CATDRGSGQETQYF; CDR3 DNA: TGTGCCACCGACCGGGGTAGCGGGCAAGAGACCCAGTACTTC
J gene: TRBJ1-2; clone size: few; D gene: TRBD1; V gene: TRBV29-1; CDR3 protein: CSVEVEGGQGASNYGYTF; CDR3 DNA: TGCAGCGTTGAAGTTGAAGGGGGACAGGGGGCGTCTAACTATGGCTACACCTTC
J gene: TRBJ2-2; clone size: few; D gene: TRBD1; V gene: TRBV4-3; CDR3 protein: CASSQGWTGDTGELFF; CDR3 DNA: TGCGCCAGCAGCCAAGGATGGACAGGGGACACCGGGGAGCTGTTTTTT
J gene: TRBJ1-5; clone size: few; D gene: NA; V gene: TRBV6-5; CDR3 protein: CASSYSSSSNQPQHF; CDR3 DNA: TGTGCCAGCAGTTACTCGAGCTCAAGCAATCAGCCCCAGCATTTT
J gene: TRBJ1-4; clone size: NA; D gene: TRBD1; V gene: TRBV6-1; CDR3 protein: CASSDVLGTGSEKLFF; CDR3 DNA: TGTGCCAGCAGTGACGTACTTGGGACAGGGAGTGAAAAACTGTTTTTT
J gene: TRBJ2-7; clone size: few; D gene: TRBD2; V gene: TRBV7-2; CDR3 protein: CASSLLAGDTYEQYF; CDR3 DNA: TGTGCCAGCAGCTTGCTAGCGGGAGATACCTACGAGCAGTACTTC
J gene: TRBJ1-5; clone size: few; D gene: NA; V gene: TRBV7-9; CDR3 protein: CASSKDVWGHQPQHF; CDR3 DNA: TGTGCCAGCAGCAAAGATGTGTGGGGGCATCAGCCCCAGCATTTT
J gene: TRBJ2-5; clone size: NA; D gene: TRBD1; V gene: TRBV5-1; CDR3 protein: CASSMGQGATETQYF; CDR3 DNA: TGCGCCAGCAGCATGGGACAGGGGGCAACGGAGACCCAGTACTTC
J gene: TRBJ2-1; clone size: few; D gene: TRBD1; V gene: TRBV28; CDR3 protein: CASTTGGHNEQFF; CDR3 DNA: TGTGCCAGCACTACAGGGGGTCACAATGAGCAGTTCTTC
J gene: TRBJ1-1; clone size: few; D gene: NA; V gene: TRBV29-1; CDR3 protein: CSVGHKLYTEAFF; CDR3 DNA: TGCAGCGTGGGCCACAAGCTATACACTGAAGCTTTCTTT
J gene: TRBJ2-3; clone size: few; D gene: TRBD2; V gene: TRBV4-1; CDR3 protein: CASSHSGLAATDTQYF; CDR3 DNA: TGCGCCAGCAGCCACTCGGGACTAGCGGCCACAGATACGCAGTATTTT
J gene: TRBJ2-7; clone size: few; D gene: NA; V gene: TRBV7-9; CDR3 protein: CASSLDTYYEQYF; CDR3 DNA: TGTGCCAGCAGCTTGGACACTTACTACGAGCAGTACTTC
J gene: TRBJ1-4; clone size: NA; D gene: NA; V gene: TRBV27; CDR3 protein: CASSLLGTGATNEKLFF; CDR3 DNA: TGTGCCAGCAGTTTATTGGGGACTGGGGCAACTAATGAAAAACTGTTTTTT
J gene: TRBJ1-1; clone size: NA; D gene: NA; V gene: TRBV28; CDR3 protein: CASSLRGTEAFF; CDR3 DNA: TGTGCCAGCAGTTTAAGGGGAACTGAAGCTTTCTTT
J gene: TRBJ2-1; clone size: NA; D gene: TRBD2; V gene: TRBV7-2; CDR3 protein: CASSLSMRTSPYNEQFF; CDR3 DNA: TGTGCCAGCAGCTTATCGATGCGGACTAGCCCCTACAATGAGCAGTTCTTC
J gene: TRBJ2-5; clone size: NA; D gene: NA; V gene: TRBV28; CDR3 protein: CATHRRFQETQYF; CDR3 DNA: TGTGCCACCCACCGGCGGTTCCAAGAGACCCAGTACTTC
J gene: TRBJ2-3; clone size: NA; D gene: NA; V gene: TRBV5-6; CDR3 protein: CASSLVYTDTQYF; CDR3 DNA: TGTGCCAGCAGCTTGGTATACACAGATACGCAGTATTTT
J gene: TRBJ2-5; clone size: few; D gene: NA; V gene: TRBV19; CDR3 protein: CASTYRAGAETQYF; CDR3 DNA: TGTGCCAGTACATACCGCGCAGGGGCTGAGACCCAGTACTTC
J gene: TRBJ1-1; clone size: NA; D gene: NA; V gene: TRBV27; CDR3 protein: CASSSYSGTEAFF; CDR3 DNA: TGTGCCAGCAGTTCCTACAGCGGGACTGAAGCTTTCTTT
J gene: TRBJ2-7; clone size: NA; D gene: TRBD1; V gene: TRBV9; CDR3 protein: CASSETGASYEQYF; CDR3 DNA: TGTGCCAGCAGCGAGACAGGGGCATCCTACGAGCAGTACTTC
J gene: TRBJ2-2; clone size: few; D gene: TRBD2; V gene: TRBV10-3; CDR3 protein: CAIARAGSGELFF; CDR3 DNA: TGTGCCATCGCAAGAGCGGGATCCGGGGAGCTGTTTTTT
J gene: TRBJ1-6; clone size: NA; D gene: NA; V gene: TRBV18; CDR3 protein: CASSRQSSYNSPLHF; CDR3 DNA: TGTGCCAGCTCACGACAGAGCTCCTATAATTCACCCCTCCACTTT
J gene: TRBJ2-5; clone size: few; D gene: NA; V gene: TRBV11-2; CDR3 protein: CASRGPAGQQKGETQYF; CDR3 DNA: TGTGCCAGCAGGGGGCCGGCGGGGCAGCAGAAAGGAGAGACCCAGTACTTC
J gene: TRBJ2-7; clone size: NA; D gene: TRBD1; V gene: TRBV28; CDR3 protein: CASSFRGQRYYEQYF; CDR3 DNA: TGTGCCAGCAGTTTCCGGGGACAGAGATACTACGAGCAGTACTTC
J gene: TRBJ2-7; clone size: NA; D gene: NA; V gene: TRBV6-5; CDR3 protein: CASSYALGGHSEQYF; CDR3 DNA: TGTGCCAGCAGTTACGCCTTGGGGGGGCACAGCGAGCAGTACTTC